These 14 T cell receptor beta chains were sequenced from one sample in a study of T cells after yellow fever vaccination. TCRdb recomputed calls from the 5' RACE reads with MiXCR, one row per CDR3 protein. The sample includes some 600,000 distinct CDR3 sequences, more than 9% of them seen just once. The source material was PBMCs, sampled on the day of the yellow fever booster vaccination. These receptors were collected from a man in his thirties or forties who received the YFV17D yellow fever vaccine.

This clonotype was detected ten times or more. The chain is built from TRBV24-1 and TRBJ2-1; 9 nucleotides match TRBD2. The CDR3 is made up of 17 amino acids. Germline CDR1 is KGHDR and CDR2 is SFDVKD. With 4 bases clipped from V and 6 bases from J, the junction kept 12 bases outside the gene matches. The CDR3 sequence is CATSDPGLAMRGNEQFF. For the CDR3, the DNA is TGTGCCACCAGTGACCCCGGACTAGCGATGCGGGGCAATGAGCAGTTCTTC.

There are a few counts of this clonotype. The chain has TRBV19 and TRBJ2-3, with TRBD1 identical over 10 bases. J was trimmed by 1 base and V by 8 bases; bases with no gene match: 6. The CDR3 runs to 15 residues. Germline values: CDR1 LNHDA, CDR2 SQIVND (reference sequence). The CDR3 spells CASQGQGFRTDTQYF. CDR3 in DNA: TGTGCCAGTCAGGGACAGGGGTTTCGCACAGATACGCAGTATTTT.

This rearrangement joins TRBV7-9 to TRBJ2-2; 11 bases match TRBD2. Unmatched junction bases numbered 7, after V lost 3 bases and J lost 4 bases. This CDR3 is 17 amino acids long. Per the germline V gene, CDR1 is SEHNR and CDR2 is FQNEAQ (reference sequence). The CDR3 region has the DNA TGTGCCAGCAGCTTTTACCTAGCGGGAGGTGGCACCGGGGAGCTGTTTTTT. Its translation: CASSFYLAGGGTGELFF.

This rearrangement joins TRBV7-2 to TRBJ1-2; D is ambiguous. V was cut by 5 bases and J by 1 base, with 8 bases left in between. The CDR3 loop spans 13 amino acids. Germline V gene data show CDR1 as SGHTA and CDR2 as FQGNSA. The CDR3 DNA reads TGTGCCAGCAGCCCGACAATTAACTATGGCTACACCTTC. It encodes CASSPTINYGYTF.

This clonotype was seen ten or more times. J is TRBJ2-5 and V is TRBV29-1; 9 nucleotides match TRBD2. The CDR3 spans 15 residues. Losses at the gene ends were 2 bases for V and 5 bases for J; bases not matched to a gene: 9. Germline CDR1 and CDR2: SQVTM and ANQGSEA. Here the CDR3 reads CSVEILASGIETQYF. The CDR3 DNA sequence: TGCAGCGTTGAAATCCTGGCTAGCGGGATTGAGACCCAGTACTTC.

The genes are TRBV7-9 and TRBJ2-7; no clear D gene. This CDR3 is 14 amino acids long. Germline V gene sequence: CDR1 SEHNR, CDR2 FQNEAQ (reference sequence). V was cut by 2 bases and J by 5 bases, with 13 bases left in between. For the CDR3, the DNA is TGTGCCAGCAGCTTACTTAATCCACGGGACGAGCAGTACTTC. Its translation is CASSLLNPRDEQYF.

The V and J genes are TRBV11-2 and TRBJ1-2; no clear D gene. This CDR3 comprises 15 residues. Germline V gene data show CDR1 as SGHAT and CDR2 as FQNNGV. The V end was cut by 3 bases, the J end by 6 bases, with 17 bases between. CDR3 in DNA: TGTGCCAGCAGCTTTTGGGGTGGAGGGCTAGATGGCTACACCTTC. This sequence encodes CASSFWGGGLDGYTF.

The chain carries TRBV10-3 and TRBJ1-1; perhaps TRBD1 as D (6 bases). The CDR3 contains 18 residues. Germline V gene data show CDR1 as ENHRY and CDR2 as SYGVKD. V lost 0 bases and J lost 0, with 17 bases in between. CDR3 coding DNA: TGTGCCATCAGTGAGTCGAAGTTGAGACAGGCGCTGAACACTGAAGCTTTCTTT. Protein sequence: CAISESKLRQALNTEAFF.

The chain carries TRBV6-1 and TRBJ1-6; TRBD1 matches 12 bases. V lost 6 bases and J lost 4; bases outside the gene matches: 13. The CDR3 runs 19 residues. From germline, CDR1 is MNHNS and CDR2 SASEGT. This CDR3 reads CASSLPGQGAGGYNSPLHF. The CDR3 DNA sequence: TGTGCCAGCAGCCTTCCGGGACAGGGGGCCGGGGGGTATAATTCACCCCTCCACTTT.

The DNA for the CDR3 is TGTGCCAGCAGCCGCCTGACTAGACGCAGTAGTAGTGAGCAGTTCTTC. It encodes CASSRLTRRSSSEQFF. V gene TRBV7-8 combines with J gene TRBJ2-1, with a weak D call TRBD2 (6 bases). The germline V gene encodes CDR1 SGHVS and CDR2 FQNEAQ. The CDR3 consists of 16 residues. Trimming shortened V by 5 bases and J by 9 bases, and 23 bases separated the two germline ends.

This rearrangement joins TRBV19 to TRBJ2-2; TRBD2 aligns across 7 bases. This CDR3 spans 14 amino acids. From germline, CDR1 is LNHDA and CDR2 SQIVND (reference sequence). The V gene end was trimmed by 2 bases and the J gene end by 3 bases; junction bases not matched to a gene: 0. The CDR3 DNA reads as TGTGCCAGTAGTATACTAGCGGACACCGGGGAGCTGTTTTTT. Its protein is CASSILADTGELFF.

In its sample, this clonotype was seen many times. The chain couples TRBV5-1 to TRBJ1-5, with 7 bases fitting TRBD1. This CDR3 region has 15 residues. Losses at the gene ends were 2 bases for V and 0 bases for J; bases not matched to a gene: 2. Germline V gene lookup returns CDR1 SGHRS and CDR2 YFSETQ. The DNA for the CDR3 is TGCGCCAGCAGCTTACAGGGGTATAGCAATCAGCCCCAGCATTTT. As protein: CASSLQGYSNQPQHF.

J is TRBJ2-7 and V is TRBV29-1; 7 nucleotides line up with TRBD2. Germline V gene lookup returns CDR1 SQVTM and CDR2 ANQGSEA. This CDR3 contains 14 residues. V dropped 4 bases and J dropped 2; count of bases not matched to a gene: 8. The CDR3 protein is CSVGPGLHTYEQYF. CDR3 nucleotides: TGCAGCGTTGGACCGGGACTACACACCTACGAGCAGTACTTC.

V gene TRBV6-5 combines with J gene TRBJ2-7, with 8 nucleotides matching TRBD2. This CDR3 is 14 amino acids long. The germline CDR1 and CDR2 sequences are MNHEY and SVGAGI. V was pared by 5 bases and J by 4 bases, with 7 bases of the junction left unmatched. CDR3 in amino acids: CASSLLAAFYEQYF. CDR3 DNA: TGTGCCAGCAGTCTACTAGCGGCCTTTTACGAGCAGTACTTC.